The TCR beta chain described here comes from a study of Ad26.COV2.S vaccination and SARS-CoV-2 variants. Study-wide context: The study gave Ad26.COV2.S intramuscularly, once or twice 56 days apart. Overall study results and limits: Reports say spike-specific CD8+ and CD4+ T cell responses covered substantial breadth after vaccination.

Turning to this clone: The antigen remains undetermined.

This sample's treatment: 15 to 20 received Ad26.COV2.S at low or high dose, single or two shots; several received placebo; per-sample allocation not given. Each sample was drawn 63 days after the first injection (of vaccine or placebo). J was trimmed by 4 bases and V by 5 bases; bases with no gene match: 5. Germline V gene lookup returns CDR1 LNHNV and CDR2 YYDKDF (reference sequence). There are 14 residues in the CDR3. Only in-frame clones appear in the TCRdb table, and some are missing; sequencing was by immunoSEQ multiplex PCR. The sample includes about 350,000 clones, 86% of them seen just once. J is TRBJ1-2 and V is TRBV15; 9 bases are a match to TRBD1. The receptor was isolated from a person between 18 and 65 years old who received the Ad26.COV2.S COVID-19 vaccine or a placebo. Sequenced material: peripheral blood, taken in a trial of Ad26.COV2.S vaccine versus placebo. The CDR3 DNA follows: TGTGCCACCAGCGGTAGGGGACAGGGCTATGGCTACACCTTC. Its translation is CATSGRGQGYGYTF.